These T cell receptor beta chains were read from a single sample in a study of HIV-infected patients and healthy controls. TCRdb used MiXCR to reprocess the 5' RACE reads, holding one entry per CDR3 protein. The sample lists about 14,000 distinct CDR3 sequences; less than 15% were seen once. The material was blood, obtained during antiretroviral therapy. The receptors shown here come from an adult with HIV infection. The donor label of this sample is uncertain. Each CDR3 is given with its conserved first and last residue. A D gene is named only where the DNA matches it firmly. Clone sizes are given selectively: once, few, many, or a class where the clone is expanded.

CDR3 protein: CSAFSGRRPGEQFF
CDR3 DNA: TGCAGTGCCTTTAGCGGGCGCCGGCCCGGGGAGCAGTTCTTC
clone size: NA
J gene: TRBJ2-1
V gene: TRBV20-1
D gene: TRBD2

CDR3 protein: CASSLLAGPNGGANVLTF
CDR3 DNA: TGCGCCAGCAGCTTGTTGGCGGGCCCAAATGGTGGGGCCAACGTCCTGACTTTC
clone size: NA
J gene: TRBJ2-6
V gene: TRBV5-1
D gene: NA

CDR3 protein: CAWSGGRGAYNEQFF
CDR3 DNA: TGTGCCTGGAGTGGAGGGCGGGGCGCTTACAATGAGCAGTTCTTC
clone size: many
J gene: TRBJ2-1
V gene: TRBV30
D gene: NA

CDR3 protein: CASSVGLGNQPQHF
CDR3 DNA: TGTGCCAGCAGCGTAGGGTTAGGAAATCAGCCCCAGCATTTT
clone size: NA
J gene: TRBJ1-5
V gene: TRBV9
D gene: NA

CDR3 protein: CSARDPGLARSTQYF
CDR3 DNA: TGCAGTGCTAGAGACCCGGGACTAGCTCGGTCTACGCAGTATTTT
clone size: NA
J gene: TRBJ2-3
V gene: TRBV20-1
D gene: TRBD2

CDR3 protein: CASTDNSYEQYF
CDR3 DNA: TGTGCCAGCACAGACAACTCCTACGAGCAGTACTTC
clone size: many
J gene: TRBJ2-7
V gene: TRBV28
D gene: NA

CDR3 protein: CASSSRLAGGPRQETQYF
CDR3 DNA: TGTGCCAGCAGCTCCCGACTAGCGGGAGGGCCTCGGCAAGAGACCCAGTACTTC
clone size: many
J gene: TRBJ2-5
V gene: TRBV7-2
D gene: TRBD2

CDR3 protein: CASSLVQPSQETQYF
CDR3 DNA: TGCGCCAGCAGCTTGGTCCAGCCCAGCCAAGAGACCCAGTACTTC
clone size: NA
J gene: TRBJ2-5
V gene: TRBV5-1
D gene: NA

CDR3 protein: CASSLPGHSSPGELFF
CDR3 DNA: TGTGCCAGCAGCCTTCCGGGACACTCATCCCCCGGGGAGCTGTTTTTT
clone size: many
J gene: TRBJ2-2
V gene: TRBV7-9
D gene: NA

CDR3 protein: CAISESLSGSSDTQYF
CDR3 DNA: TGTGCCATCAGTGAGTCGCTGAGCGGGAGCTCCGATACGCAGTATTTT
clone size: many
J gene: TRBJ2-3
V gene: TRBV10-3
D gene: TRBD2

CDR3 protein: CASSTRTGELPAQYF
CDR3 DNA: TGTGCCAGTAGTACCCGGACAGGGGAACTTCCCGCGCAGTATTTT
clone size: many
J gene: TRBJ2-3
V gene: TRBV19
D gene: TRBD1

CDR3 protein: CASSFVVDNYGYTF
CDR3 DNA: TGTGCCAGCAGTTTTGTAGTTGATAACTATGGCTACACCTTC
clone size: once
J gene: TRBJ1-2
V gene: TRBV28
D gene: NA

CDR3 protein: CASSLVARGSSYEQYF
CDR3 DNA: TGTGCCAGCAGCTTAGTAGCCCGGGGGAGCTCCTACGAGCAGTACTTC
clone size: many
J gene: TRBJ2-7
V gene: TRBV7-2
D gene: NA

CDR3 protein: CASTSRQGHGYTF
CDR3 DNA: TGTGCCAGCACCTCCCGACAGGGACATGGCTACACCTTC
clone size: many
J gene: TRBJ1-2
V gene: TRBV12-3/TRBV12-4
D gene: TRBD1

CDR3 protein: CASSLEGVATQYF
CDR3 DNA: TGTGCCAGCAGCTTAGAGGGGGTGGCTACGCAGTATTTT
clone size: many
J gene: TRBJ2-3
V gene: TRBV11-2
D gene: NA

CDR3 protein: CASSEYQETQYF
CDR3 DNA: TGTGCCAGCAGTGAGTACCAAGAGACCCAGTACTTC
clone size: NA
J gene: TRBJ2-5
V gene: TRBV2
D gene: NA

CDR3 protein: CASSYGTIQETQYF
CDR3 DNA: TGTGCCAGCAGTTATGGGACGATCCAAGAGACCCAGTACTTC
clone size: many
J gene: TRBJ2-5
V gene: TRBV6-5
D gene: NA

CDR3 protein: CASRTPVVGGTEAFF
CDR3 DNA: TGTGCCAGTAGGACGCCGGTAGTAGGAGGCACTGAAGCTTTCTTT
clone size: NA
J gene: TRBJ1-1
V gene: TRBV19
D gene: NA

CDR3 protein: CATSKRSPLSYNEQFF
CDR3 DNA: TGTGCCACCAGCAAACGTAGCCCTCTTTCCTACAATGAGCAGTTCTTC
clone size: many
J gene: TRBJ2-1
V gene: TRBV15
D gene: NA

CDR3 protein: CASSHPSNTIYF
CDR3 DNA: TGTGCCAGCAGCCACCCCTCTAACACCATATATTTT
clone size: many
J gene: TRBJ1-3
V gene: TRBV12-3/TRBV12-4
D gene: NA

CDR3 protein: CSARSGTGINQPQHF
CDR3 DNA: TGCAGTGCTAGATCCGGGACAGGCATAAATCAGCCCCAGCATTTT
clone size: many
J gene: TRBJ1-5
V gene: TRBV20-1
D gene: TRBD1

CDR3 protein: CAIRFDMNTEAFF
CDR3 DNA: TGTGCCATCAGGTTTGATATGAACACTGAAGCTTTTTTT
clone size: few
J gene: TRBJ1-1
V gene: TRBV10-3
D gene: NA

CDR3 protein: CASSLVVATNNIQYF
CDR3 DNA: TGTGCCAGCAGCTTAGTGGTAGCGACGAACAACATTCAGTACTTC
clone size: NA
J gene: TRBJ2-4
V gene: TRBV7-9
D gene: NA

CDR3 protein: CASSQVGQGTEAFF
CDR3 DNA: TGTGCCAGCAGCCAAGTTGGGCAGGGCACTGAAGCTTTCTTT
clone size: few
J gene: TRBJ1-1
V gene: TRBV3-1
D gene: NA

CDR3 protein: CSATIQGRNSGELFF
CDR3 DNA: TGCAGCGCCACAATTCAGGGGCGGAACTCCGGGGAGCTGTTTTTT
clone size: NA
J gene: TRBJ2-2
V gene: TRBV29-1
D gene: NA

CDR3 protein: CASSADPMRGTSGEQFF
CDR3 DNA: TGTGCCAGCAGCGCCGATCCCATGAGGGGGACTAGCGGGGAGCAGTTCTTC
clone size: NA
J gene: TRBJ2-1
V gene: TRBV5-4
D gene: TRBD2

CDR3 protein: CASRGGANQPQHF
CDR3 DNA: TGTGCCAGCAGAGGGGGCGCCAATCAGCCCCAGCATTTT
clone size: NA
J gene: TRBJ1-5
V gene: TRBV28
D gene: TRBD1

CDR3 protein: CASTGGADTQYF
CDR3 DNA: TGTGCCAGCACGGGGGGGGCAGATACGCAGTATTTT
clone size: NA
J gene: TRBJ2-3
V gene: TRBV6-6
D gene: TRBD2

CDR3 protein: CSARDRGEFSYNSPLHF
CDR3 DNA: TGCAGTGCTAGAGATCGGGGCGAGTTTTCCTATAATTCACCCCTCCACTTT
clone size: medium-sized
J gene: TRBJ1-6
V gene: TRBV20-1
D gene: NA

CDR3 protein: CASSFTGTGETQYF
CDR3 DNA: TGCGCCAGCAGCTTCACGGGGACAGGAGAGACCCAGTACTTC
clone size: many
J gene: TRBJ2-5
V gene: TRBV5-1
D gene: TRBD1

CDR3 protein: CASSQPPGLAGLSNTGELFF
CDR3 DNA: TGCGCCAGCAGTCAACCTCCGGGACTAGCGGGGCTATCGAACACCGGGGAGCTGTTTTTT
clone size: many
J gene: TRBJ2-2
V gene: TRBV23-1
D gene: TRBD2

CDR3 protein: CASSLMGQGRSAGELFF
CDR3 DNA: TGTGCCAGCAGCTTAATGGGACAGGGTCGGTCCGCCGGGGAGCTGTTTTTT
clone size: few
J gene: TRBJ2-2
V gene: TRBV7-2
D gene: TRBD1

CDR3 protein: CASSPPQQYYGYTF
CDR3 DNA: TGTGCCAGCAGTCCCCCTCAGCAATACTATGGCTACACCTTC
clone size: many
J gene: TRBJ1-2
V gene: TRBV3-1
D gene: NA

CDR3 protein: CASSLPPGVDAAFF
CDR3 DNA: TGTGCCAGCAGCTTACCCCCTGGGGTGGACGCAGCTTTCTTT
clone size: NA
J gene: TRBJ1-1
V gene: TRBV7-9
D gene: NA

CDR3 protein: CASSLEGGTNTGELFF
CDR3 DNA: TGTGCCAGCAGCTTAGAGGGGGGGACAAACACCGGGGAGCTGTTTTTT
clone size: NA
J gene: TRBJ2-2
V gene: TRBV11-2
D gene: NA

CDR3 protein: CSASRDRDQETQYF
CDR3 DNA: TGCAGTGCTAGCCGGGACAGGGATCAAGAGACCCAGTACTTC
clone size: many
J gene: TRBJ2-5
V gene: TRBV20-1
D gene: TRBD1

CDR3 protein: CSARRLAGASYNEQFF
CDR3 DNA: TGCAGTGCTAGGCGACTAGCGGGAGCATCCTACAATGAGCAGTTCTTC
clone size: few
J gene: TRBJ2-1
V gene: TRBV20-1
D gene: TRBD2

CDR3 protein: CSARSAWTSGNTDTQYF
CDR3 DNA: TGCAGTGCTAGATCCGCCTGGACTAGCGGGAACACAGATACGCAGTATTTT
clone size: many
J gene: TRBJ2-3
V gene: TRBV20-1
D gene: TRBD2

CDR3 protein: CASSQGWTNYEQYF
CDR3 DNA: TGTGCCAGCAGCCAAGGTTGGACAAACTACGAGCAGTACTTC
clone size: many
J gene: TRBJ2-7
V gene: TRBV3-1
D gene: NA

CDR3 protein: CASSASQSGKIYEQYF
CDR3 DNA: TGTGCCAGCAGTGCCTCCCAAAGCGGGAAGATCTACGAGCAGTACTTC
clone size: many
J gene: TRBJ2-7
V gene: TRBV28
D gene: TRBD2

CDR3 protein: CASWAGMAFF
CDR3 DNA: TGTGCCAGTTGGGCGGGGATGGCTTTCTTT
clone size: few
J gene: TRBJ1-1
V gene: TRBV25-1
D gene: NA

CDR3 protein: CASRLAGGSDTQYF
CDR3 DNA: TGTGCCAGCAGACTAGCGGGAGGGTCGGATACGCAGTATTTT
clone size: many
J gene: TRBJ2-3
V gene: TRBV25-1
D gene: TRBD2

CDR3 protein: CASSLVRDSYEQYF
CDR3 DNA: TGCGCCAGCAGCTTGGTTAGGGACAGCTACGAGCAGTACTTC
clone size: many
J gene: TRBJ2-7
V gene: TRBV5-1
D gene: TRBD1

CDR3 protein: CASSFRGRASEDEQYF
CDR3 DNA: TGTGCCAGCAGTTTTCGCGGGAGGGCCTCTGAAGACGAGCAGTACTTC
clone size: medium-sized
J gene: TRBJ2-7
V gene: TRBV28
D gene: TRBD2

CDR3 protein: CASSLVGGSDTEAFF
CDR3 DNA: TGTGCCAGCAGCTTAGTTGGGGGTTCGGACACTGAAGCTTTCTTT
clone size: many
J gene: TRBJ1-1
V gene: TRBV7-9
D gene: NA

CDR3 protein: CASSFGGVNEKLFF
CDR3 DNA: TGTGCCAGCAGTTTTGGAGGGGTAAATGAAAAACTGTTTTTT
clone size: NA
J gene: TRBJ1-4
V gene: TRBV27
D gene: NA

CDR3 protein: CAATWDRTAYEQYF
CDR3 DNA: TGTGCCGCCACCTGGGACAGGACGGCCTACGAGCAGTACTTC
clone size: many
J gene: TRBJ2-7
V gene: TRBV10-3
D gene: TRBD1

CDR3 protein: CASSEWWDTEAFF
CDR3 DNA: TGTGCCAGCAGTGAATGGTGGGATACTGAAGCTTTCTTT
clone size: many
J gene: TRBJ1-1
V gene: TRBV2
D gene: NA